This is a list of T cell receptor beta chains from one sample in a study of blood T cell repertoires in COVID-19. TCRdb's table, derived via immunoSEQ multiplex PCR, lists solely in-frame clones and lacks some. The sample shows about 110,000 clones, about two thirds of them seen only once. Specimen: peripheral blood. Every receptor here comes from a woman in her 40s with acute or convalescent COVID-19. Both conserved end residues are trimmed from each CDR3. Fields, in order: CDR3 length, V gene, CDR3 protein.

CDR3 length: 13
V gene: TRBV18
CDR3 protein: ASSPRVDSSYEQY

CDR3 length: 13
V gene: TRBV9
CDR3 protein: ASSEGQGGNSPLH

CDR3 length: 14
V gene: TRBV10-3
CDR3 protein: AISVLGRATNEKLF

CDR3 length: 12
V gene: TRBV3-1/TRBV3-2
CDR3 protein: ASSHLIGGGEAY

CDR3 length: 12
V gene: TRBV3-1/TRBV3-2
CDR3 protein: ASSQERARYEQY

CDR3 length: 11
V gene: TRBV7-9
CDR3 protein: ASSEQGAGEQY

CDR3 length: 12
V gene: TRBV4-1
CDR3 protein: ASSQGELNTEAF

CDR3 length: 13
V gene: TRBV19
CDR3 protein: ASSITGGGGQPQH

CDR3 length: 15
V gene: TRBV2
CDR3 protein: ASRRYTLGTGADTQY

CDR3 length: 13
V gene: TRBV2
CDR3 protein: ASIFVAGNNSPLH

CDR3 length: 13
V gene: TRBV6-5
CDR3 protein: ASSYGGGDTDTQY

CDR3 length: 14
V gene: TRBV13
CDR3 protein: ASSLGGGGMNTEAF

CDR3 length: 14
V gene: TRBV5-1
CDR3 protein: ASSPQLAGSGIEQF

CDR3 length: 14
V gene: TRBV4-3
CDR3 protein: ASSQEKWSSGNTIY

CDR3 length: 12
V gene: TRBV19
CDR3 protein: ASSTDRANQPQH